One sample yielded the 20 T cell receptor beta chains listed below, sequenced in a study of CD8 T cells in ankylosing spondylitis. MiXCR was run by TCRdb on the 5' RACE reads, yielding one entry per CDR3 protein. The sample includes 200,000 to 250,000 distinct CDR3 sequences, 8% to 11% seen only once; the top ten take less than 25%. The specimen was blood, either unsorted or a sorted T cell fraction (not recorded which). These receptors originate from a male donor with ankylosing spondylitis or in good health (not recorded which).

This clonotype occurred many times. V usage is TRBV5-1 and J usage is TRBJ1-6, with D unclear. Trimming removed 4 bases at V and 3 bases at J, with 20 bases between. The germline V gene has CDR1 SGHRS and CDR2 YFSETQ. CDR3 length equals 18 residues. The CDR3 region has the DNA TGCGCCAGCAGCCCAAAGGGTAACCGGGCCGTCTATAATTCACCCCTCCACTTT. Translating it yields CASSPKGNRAVYNSPLHF.

This clonotype was detected many times. V and J are TRBV6-1 and TRBJ2-7, with 10 bases aligning to TRBD2. CDR1 is MNHNS and CDR2 is SASEGT in the germline V gene. J lost 1 base, V lost 5 bases, and 8 bases had no gene match. The CDR3 is made up of 16 amino acids. As DNA, the CDR3 is TGTGCCAGCAGTCGATCACTAGCGGGGTTATCCTACGAGCAGTACTTC. Residues: CASSRSLAGLSYEQYF.

This clonotype was counted at least ten times. The chain uses TRBV11-2 and TRBJ1-3; D perhaps matches TRBD1 (5 bases). CDR1 and CDR2 from the germline V gene are SGHAT and FQNNGV. With 5 bases removed from V and 4 bases from J, the gap between germline ends came to 12 bases. The CDR3 totals 14 residues. The CDR3 coding sequence is TGTGCCAGCAGCCCGGATTGGGGCGGAAACACCATATATTTT. This gives the protein CASSPDWGGNTIYF.

This clonotype was detected many times. This rearrangement joins TRBV12-3 or TRBV12-4 to TRBJ2-7; D possibly corresponds to TRBD2 (5 bases). Trimming cost V 3 bases and J 6 bases, with 9 bases left between them. CDR3 length equals 12 residues. The CDR3 DNA follows: TGTGCCAGCAGTTTGGAGGCTCTCGAGCAGTACTTC. Translating it yields CASSLEALEQYF.

This clonotype has ten or more counts. The J gene is TRBJ2-3, the V gene TRBV3-1; D not resolved. The length of the CDR3 is 15 residues. Trimming took off 0 bases at V and 8 bases at J, with 15 bases between the two ends. Germline V CDR1 and CDR2: LGHDT, YNNKEL (reference sequence). This CDR3 is CASSQDLSRLATQYF. The CDR3 DNA follows: TGTGCCAGCAGCCAAGATCTTTCCAGGTTAGCTACGCAGTATTTT.

This clonotype was recorded at least ten times. This rearrangement joins TRBV28 to TRBJ2-5, with 12 bases aligning to TRBD1. V lost 6 bases and J lost 5; bases outside the gene matches: 10. This CDR3 has 16 amino acids. Germline V gene sequence: CDR1 MDHEN, CDR2 SYDVKM. This CDR3 reads CASRPWDRGPAETQYF. The CDR3 DNA sequence: TGTGCCAGCAGACCCTGGGACAGGGGGCCGGCGGAGACCCAGTACTTC.

This clonotype was seen at least ten times. This sequence joins TRBV20-1 and TRBJ1-5; D ambiguous. V was cut by 3 bases and J by 4 bases, with 10 bases left in between. This CDR3 comprises 13 residues. Germline V CDR1 and CDR2: DFQATT, SNEGSKA (reference sequence). The CDR3 reads CSASPGPNQPQHF. The CDR3, as DNA: TGCAGTGCTAGTCCAGGACCGAATCAGCCCCAGCATTTT.

This clonotype was detected a few times. The chain has TRBV20-1 and TRBJ2-3, with 7 bases that match TRBD2. Germline CDR1 reads DFQATT; CDR2 reads SNEGSKA (reference sequence). After removal of 1 base from V and 1 base from J, the junction contained 5 bases not matched to a gene. The CDR3 runs to 15 residues. CDR3 protein: CSARAQGGGTDTQYF. CDR3 coding DNA: TGCAGTGCTAGAGCCCAGGGAGGGGGCACAGATACGCAGTATTTT.

In this sample, this clonotype turned up many times. The V call is TRBV5-6, the J call TRBJ2-2; TRBD2 is a possible D gene (6 bases). CDR1 SGHDT and CDR2 YYEEEE come from the germline V gene. The V gene lost 4 bases and the J gene lost 7 bases, with 17 bases spanning the gap. The CDR3 consists of 15 residues. CDR3 coding DNA: TGTGCCAGCAGCCCCGGGTCACTAGCTAACGGGGAGCTGTTTTTT. As protein: CASSPGSLANGELFF.

The chain employs TRBV19 and TRBJ2-6; D not resolved. The CDR3 has 13 residues. From germline, CDR1 is LNHDA and CDR2 SQIVND (reference sequence). The V end was cut by 9 bases, the J end by 4 bases, with 10 bases between. CDR3 loop: CASQYRGANVLTF. In DNA form, the CDR3 reads TGTGCCAGCCAATACAGAGGGGCCAACGTCCTGACTTTC.

This sequence joins TRBV10-3 and TRBJ1-1; D remains ambiguous. Germline lookup yields CDR1 ENHRY and CDR2 SYGVKD. The V gene lost 0 bases and the J gene lost 4 bases, with 9 bases spanning the gap. CDR3 size: 14 residues. The CDR3 is CAISESGRFTEAFF. The CDR3 nucleotides are TGTGCCATCAGTGAGTCCGGCCGGTTCACTGAAGCTTTCTTT.

The chain couples TRBV3-1 to TRBJ2-5; TRBD1 agrees at 9 bases. Germline CDR1 reads LGHDT; CDR2 reads YNNKEL (reference sequence). The CDR3 has 16 amino acids. The J segment lost 7 bases and the V segment lost 7 bases, leaving 16 bases of the junction unmatched. In nucleotides, the CDR3 is TGTGCCAGCAAATCGAGACAGGGGGGGATTCTTGGGACCCAGTACTTC. Protein product: CASKSRQGGILGTQYF.

DNA of the CDR3: TGCAGTGCAGACCCTAGCGGGGGAGTGTATATTCAAGAGACCCAGTACTTC. It specifies CSADPSGGVYIQETQYF. V is TRBV20-1 and J is TRBJ2-5; TRBD2 aligns across 10 bases. This CDR3 region has 17 residues. V was clipped by 6 bases and J by 2 bases; unmatched bases: 15. From germline, CDR1 is DFQATT and CDR2 SNEGSKA (reference sequence).

The chain joins TRBV29-1 to TRBJ1-1; 11 bases are a match to TRBD1. The CDR3 contains 18 residues. The germline CDR1 and CDR2 sequences are SQVTM and ANQGSEA. Trimming removed 8 bases from V and 0 bases from J; junction bases left unmatched: 17. CDR3 sequence (DNA): TGCAGCCCGGGACAGGGGGACTTGATCCTCCACATGAACACTGAAGCTTTCTTT. It translates to CSPGQGDLILHMNTEAFF.

This clonotype was seen more than once but under ten times. The chain links TRBV3-1 to TRBJ1-2; 9 bases match TRBD1. The CDR3 spans 15 residues. Germline CDR1 is LGHDT and CDR2 is YNNKEL (reference sequence). Trimming took 1 base from V and 4 from J; bases not matched to a gene: 4. The CDR3 here is CASSQAPQGAYGYTF. The DNA of the CDR3 is TGTGCCAGCAGCCAAGCTCCACAGGGGGCCTATGGCTACACCTTC.

The chain combines TRBV20-1 with TRBJ1-5; D might be TRBD1 (5 bases). Trimming shortened V by 5 bases and J by 0 bases, and 20 bases separated the two germline ends. This CDR3 comprises 17 residues. Germline CDR1 and CDR2: DFQATT and SNEGSKA (reference sequence). The CDR3 sequence: CSAWGREEGYSNQPQHF. Written as DNA, the CDR3 is TGCAGTGCTTGGGGCAGGGAAGAGGGTTATAGCAATCAGCCCCAGCATTTT.

This sequence joins TRBV18 and TRBJ1-5; 7 bases align to TRBD1. The CDR3 has 15 amino acids. Germline CDR1 reads KGHSH; CDR2 reads LQKENI. J gave up 7 bases and V 6 bases, and 12 bases lay outside the gene matches. The CDR3 region is CASSPTGAGGQPQHF. In DNA form, the CDR3 reads TGTGCCAGCTCCCCGACTGGGGCAGGGGGACAGCCCCAGCATTTT.

The CDR3 spells CASSFRGQDHSGANVLTF. CDR3 sequence (DNA): TGCGCCAGCAGCTTTAGGGGACAGGACCACTCTGGGGCCAACGTCCTGACTTTC. The V gene is TRBV5-1, the J gene TRBJ2-6, with 8 bases lining up with TRBD1. This CDR3 has 18 residues. With V trimmed by 2 bases and J by 0 bases, 7 bases remained unmatched. Germline loops: CDR1 SGHRS, CDR2 YFSETQ.

The chain joins TRBV29-1 to TRBJ2-2; possible D gene TRBD2, 7 bases. This CDR3 is built from 16 residues. Between the trimmed V and J ends, which lost 0 bases and 4 bases, there was a span of 15 bases. The germline V gene encodes CDR1 SQVTM and CDR2 ANQGSEA. CDR3 bases: TGCAGCGTTGAAGACCGGGGGGCGCGTCTCACCGGGGAGCTGTTTTTT. As protein: CSVEDRGARLTGELFF.

This clonotype was observed a handful of times. The chain recombines TRBV3-1 with TRBJ1-2, with 7 nucleotides matching TRBD1. The germline gives CDR1 LGHDT, CDR2 YNNKEL (reference sequence). The CDR3 is 13 amino acids. Unmatched junction bases numbered 5, after V lost 4 bases and J lost 6 bases. The CDR3 protein is CASSLDRKDGYTF. CDR3 DNA sequence: TGTGCCAGCAGCCTGGACAGGAAAGATGGCTACACCTTC.